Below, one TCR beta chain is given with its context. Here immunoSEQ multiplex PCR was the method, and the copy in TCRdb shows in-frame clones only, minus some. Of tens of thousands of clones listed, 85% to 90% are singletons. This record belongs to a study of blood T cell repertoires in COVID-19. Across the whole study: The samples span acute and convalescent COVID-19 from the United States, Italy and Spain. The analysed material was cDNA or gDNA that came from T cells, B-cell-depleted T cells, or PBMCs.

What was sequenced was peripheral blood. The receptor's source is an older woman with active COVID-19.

In nucleotides, the CDR3 is TGCGCCAGCAGCTTAAAACAGGGATCAGAGACCCAGTACTTC. Amino acid sequence: CASSLKQGSETQYF. V is TRBV5-1 and J is TRBJ2-5, with a possible D match to TRBD1 (6 bases). With 2 bases removed from V and 4 bases from J, the gap between germline ends came to 12 bases. CDR1 and CDR2 (germline): SGHRS, YFSETQ. The CDR3 extends over 14 amino acids.